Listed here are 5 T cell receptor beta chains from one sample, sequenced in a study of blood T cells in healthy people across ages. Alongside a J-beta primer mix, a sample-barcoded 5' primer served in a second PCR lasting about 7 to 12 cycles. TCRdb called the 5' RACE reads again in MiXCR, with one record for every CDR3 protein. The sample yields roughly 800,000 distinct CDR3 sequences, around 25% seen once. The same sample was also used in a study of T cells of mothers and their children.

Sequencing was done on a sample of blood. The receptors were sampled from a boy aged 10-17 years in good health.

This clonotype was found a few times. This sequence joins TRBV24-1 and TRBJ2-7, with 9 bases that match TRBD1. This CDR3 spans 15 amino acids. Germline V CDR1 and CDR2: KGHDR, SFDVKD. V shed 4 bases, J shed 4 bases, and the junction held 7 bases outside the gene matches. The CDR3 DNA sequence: TGTGCCACCAGTGACCCCGGGACAGGGCAGTACGAGCAGTACTTC. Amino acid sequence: CATSDPGTGQYEQYF.

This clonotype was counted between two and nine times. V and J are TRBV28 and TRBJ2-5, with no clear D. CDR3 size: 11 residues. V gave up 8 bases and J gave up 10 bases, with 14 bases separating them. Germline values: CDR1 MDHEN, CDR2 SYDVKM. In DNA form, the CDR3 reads TGTGCCAGCCGCACGGTTGGCAGCCAGTACTTC. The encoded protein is CASRTVGSQYF.

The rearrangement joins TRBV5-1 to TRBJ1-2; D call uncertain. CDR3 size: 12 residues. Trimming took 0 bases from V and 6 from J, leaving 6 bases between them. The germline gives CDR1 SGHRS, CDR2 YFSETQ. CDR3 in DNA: TGCGCCAGCAGCTTGGCGGGGAATGGCTACACCTTC. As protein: CASSLAGNGYTF.

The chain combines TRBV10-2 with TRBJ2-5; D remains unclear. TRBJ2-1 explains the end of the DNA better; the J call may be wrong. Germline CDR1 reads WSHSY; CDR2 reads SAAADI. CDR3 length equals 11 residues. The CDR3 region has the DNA TGCGCCAGCAGTGAGTGGGATGAGCAGTTCTTC. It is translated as CASSEWDEQFF.

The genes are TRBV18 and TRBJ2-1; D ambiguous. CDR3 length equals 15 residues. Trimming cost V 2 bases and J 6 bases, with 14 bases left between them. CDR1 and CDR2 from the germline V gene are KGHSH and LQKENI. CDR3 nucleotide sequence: TGTGCCAGCTCACCAGGGATCAGCCGTGGCAATGAGCAGTTCTTC. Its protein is CASSPGISRGNEQFF.